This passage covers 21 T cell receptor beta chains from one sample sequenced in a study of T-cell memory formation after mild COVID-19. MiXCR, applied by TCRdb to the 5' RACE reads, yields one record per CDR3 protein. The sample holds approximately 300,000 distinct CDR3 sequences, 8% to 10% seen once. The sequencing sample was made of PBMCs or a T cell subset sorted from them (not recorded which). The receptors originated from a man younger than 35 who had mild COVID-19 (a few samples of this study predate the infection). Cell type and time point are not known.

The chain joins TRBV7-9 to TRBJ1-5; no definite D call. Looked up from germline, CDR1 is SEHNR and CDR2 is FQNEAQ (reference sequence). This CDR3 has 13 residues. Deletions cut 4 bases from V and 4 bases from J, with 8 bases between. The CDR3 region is CASSSAANQPQHF. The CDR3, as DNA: TGTGCCAGCAGCTCTGCAGCAAATCAGCCCCAGCATTTT.

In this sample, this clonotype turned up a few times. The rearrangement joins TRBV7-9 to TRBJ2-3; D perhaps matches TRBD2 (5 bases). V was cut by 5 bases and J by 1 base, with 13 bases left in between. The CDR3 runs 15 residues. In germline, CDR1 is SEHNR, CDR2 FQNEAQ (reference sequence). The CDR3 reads CASSPVRTGTDTQYF. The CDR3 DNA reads TGTGCCAGCAGCCCAGTGAGGACTGGCACAGATACGCAGTATTTT.

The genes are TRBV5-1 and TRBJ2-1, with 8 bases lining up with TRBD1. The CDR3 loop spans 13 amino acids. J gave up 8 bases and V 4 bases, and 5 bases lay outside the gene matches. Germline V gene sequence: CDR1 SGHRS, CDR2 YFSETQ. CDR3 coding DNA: TGCGCCAGCAGCGCAGGACAGGGTCATGAGCAGTTCTTC. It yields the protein CASSAGQGHEQFF.

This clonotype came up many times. The CDR3 coding sequence is TGTGCCAGCAGTCCGCGGGGGCCGACGCAGTATTTT. Translated: CASSPRGPTQYF. The V and J genes are TRBV12-3 or TRBV12-4 and TRBJ2-3; maybe TRBD2 (7 bases). The CDR3 has 12 residues. V was cut by 5 bases and J by 9 bases, with 12 bases left in between.

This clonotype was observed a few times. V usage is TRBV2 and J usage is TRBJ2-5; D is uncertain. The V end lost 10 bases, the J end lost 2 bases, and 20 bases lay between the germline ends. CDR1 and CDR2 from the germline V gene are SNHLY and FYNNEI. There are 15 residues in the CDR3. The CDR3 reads CATTQSGPKQETQYF. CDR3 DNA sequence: TGTGCCACCACCCAGTCGGGCCCAAAACAAGAGACCCAGTACTTC.

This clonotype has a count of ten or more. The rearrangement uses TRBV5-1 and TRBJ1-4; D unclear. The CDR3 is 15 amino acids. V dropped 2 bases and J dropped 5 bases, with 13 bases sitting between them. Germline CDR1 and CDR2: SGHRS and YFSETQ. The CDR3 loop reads CASSLSLPRNEKLFF. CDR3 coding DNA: TGCGCCAGCAGCTTATCCCTTCCAAGGAATGAAAAACTGTTTTTT.

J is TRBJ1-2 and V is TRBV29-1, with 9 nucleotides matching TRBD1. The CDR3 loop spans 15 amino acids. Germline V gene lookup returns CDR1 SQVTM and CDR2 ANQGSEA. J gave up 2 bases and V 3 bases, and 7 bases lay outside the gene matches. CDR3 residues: CSVDTLTGGNYGYTF. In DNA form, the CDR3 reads TGCAGCGTTGATACGTTGACAGGGGGGAACTATGGCTACACCTTC.

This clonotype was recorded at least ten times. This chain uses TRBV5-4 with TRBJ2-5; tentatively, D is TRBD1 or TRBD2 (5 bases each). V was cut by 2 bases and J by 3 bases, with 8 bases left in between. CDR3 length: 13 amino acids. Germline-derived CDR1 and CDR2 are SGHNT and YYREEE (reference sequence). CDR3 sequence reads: CASSFWGKETQYF. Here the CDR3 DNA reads TGTGCCAGCAGCTTTTGGGGGAAAGAGACCCAGTACTTC. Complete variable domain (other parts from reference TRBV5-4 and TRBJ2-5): ETGVTQSPTHLIKTRGQQVTLRCSSQSGHNTVSWYQQALGQGPQFIFQYYREEENGRGNFPPRFSGLQFPNYSSELNVNALELDDSALYLCASSFWGKETQYFGPGTRLLVL.

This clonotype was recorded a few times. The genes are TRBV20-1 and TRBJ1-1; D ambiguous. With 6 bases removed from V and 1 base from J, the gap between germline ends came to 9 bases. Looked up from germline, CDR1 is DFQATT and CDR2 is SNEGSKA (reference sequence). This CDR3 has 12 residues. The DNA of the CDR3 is TGCAGTGCCTACGGCCCGAACACTGAAGCTTTCTTT. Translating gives CSAYGPNTEAFF.

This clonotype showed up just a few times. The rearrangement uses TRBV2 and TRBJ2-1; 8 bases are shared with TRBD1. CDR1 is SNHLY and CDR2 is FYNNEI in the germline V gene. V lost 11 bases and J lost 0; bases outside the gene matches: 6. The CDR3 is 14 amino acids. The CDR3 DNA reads TGTGCCCGGCGGGACAGGAGCTCCTACAATGAGCAGTTCTTC. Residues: CARRDRSSYNEQFF.

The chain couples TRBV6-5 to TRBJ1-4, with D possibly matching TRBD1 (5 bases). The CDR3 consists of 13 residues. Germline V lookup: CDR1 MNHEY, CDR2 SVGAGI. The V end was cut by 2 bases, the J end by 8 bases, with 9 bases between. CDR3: CASSYGTKEKLFF. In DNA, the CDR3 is TGTGCCAGCAGTTACGGGACCAAAGAAAAACTGTTTTTT.

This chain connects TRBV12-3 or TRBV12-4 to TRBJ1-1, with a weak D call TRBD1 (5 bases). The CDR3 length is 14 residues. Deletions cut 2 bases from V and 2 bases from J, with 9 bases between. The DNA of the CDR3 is TGTGCCAGCAGTTTAAGTGACAGCAACACTGAAGCTTTCTTT. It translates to CASSLSDSNTEAFF.

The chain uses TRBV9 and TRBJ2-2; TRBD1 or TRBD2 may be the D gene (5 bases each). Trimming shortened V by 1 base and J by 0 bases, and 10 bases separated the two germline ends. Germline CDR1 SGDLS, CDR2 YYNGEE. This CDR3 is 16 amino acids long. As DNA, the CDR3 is TGTGCCAGCAGCGTACGAGGGGACCCGAACACCGGGGAGCTGTTTTTT. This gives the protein CASSVRGDPNTGELFF.

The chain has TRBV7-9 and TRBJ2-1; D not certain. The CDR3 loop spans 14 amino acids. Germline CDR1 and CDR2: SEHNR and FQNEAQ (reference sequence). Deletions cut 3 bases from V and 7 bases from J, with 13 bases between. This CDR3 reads CASSLGAELNEQFF. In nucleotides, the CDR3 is TGTGCCAGCAGCTTGGGCGCCGAGTTAAATGAGCAGTTCTTC.

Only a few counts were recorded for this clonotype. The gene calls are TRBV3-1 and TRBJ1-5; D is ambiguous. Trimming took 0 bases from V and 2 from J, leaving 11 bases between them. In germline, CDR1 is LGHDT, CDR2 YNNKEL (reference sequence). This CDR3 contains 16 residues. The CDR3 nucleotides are TGTGCCAGCAGCCAAGATCACCGCGGTGGCAATCAGCCCCAGCATTTT. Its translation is CASSQDHRGGNQPQHF. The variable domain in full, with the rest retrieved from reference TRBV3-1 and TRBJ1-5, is DTAVSQTPKYLVTQMGNDKSIKCEQNLGHDTMYWYKQDSKKFLKIMFSYNNKELIINETVPNRFSPKSPDKAHLNLHINSLELGDSAVYFCASSQDHRGGNQPQHFGDGTRLSIL.

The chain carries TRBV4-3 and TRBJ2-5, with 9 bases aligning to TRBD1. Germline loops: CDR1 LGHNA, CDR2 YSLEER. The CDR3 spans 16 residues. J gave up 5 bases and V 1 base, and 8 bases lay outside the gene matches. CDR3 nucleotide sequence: TGCGCCAGCAGCCAAGGGGCGACAGGGACAGGGGAGACCCAGTACTTC. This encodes CASSQGATGTGETQYF.

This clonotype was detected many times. The CDR3 reads CASSLYALGDDTQYF. In DNA form, the CDR3 reads TGCGCCAGCAGTCTCTACGCACTAGGCGACGATACGCAGTATTTT. The rearrangement uses TRBV5-1 and TRBJ2-3, with D perhaps matching TRBD2 (5 bases). Germline loops: CDR1 SGHRS, CDR2 YFSETQ. Trimming removed 5 bases at V and 6 bases at J, with 19 bases between. This CDR3 is built from 15 residues.

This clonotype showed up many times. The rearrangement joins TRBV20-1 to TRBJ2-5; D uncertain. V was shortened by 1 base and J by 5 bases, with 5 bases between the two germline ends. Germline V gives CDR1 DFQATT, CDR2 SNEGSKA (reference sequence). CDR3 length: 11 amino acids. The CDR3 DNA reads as TGCAGTGCTAGAGGTCCGGAGACCCAGTACTTC. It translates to CSARGPETQYF.

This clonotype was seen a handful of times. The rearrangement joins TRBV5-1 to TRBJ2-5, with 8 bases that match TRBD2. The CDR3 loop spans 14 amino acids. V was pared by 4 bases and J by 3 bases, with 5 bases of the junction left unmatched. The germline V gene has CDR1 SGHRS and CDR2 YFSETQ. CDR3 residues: CASSRGGEEETQYF. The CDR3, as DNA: TGCGCCAGCAGCCGGGGGGGAGAAGAAGAGACCCAGTACTTC. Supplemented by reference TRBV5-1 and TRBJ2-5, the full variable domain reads KAGVTQTPRYLIKTRGQQVTLSCSPISGHRSVSWYQQTPGQGLQFLFEYFSETQRNKGNFPGRFSGRQFSNSRSEMNVSTLELGDSALYLCASSRGGEEETQYFGPGTRLLVL.

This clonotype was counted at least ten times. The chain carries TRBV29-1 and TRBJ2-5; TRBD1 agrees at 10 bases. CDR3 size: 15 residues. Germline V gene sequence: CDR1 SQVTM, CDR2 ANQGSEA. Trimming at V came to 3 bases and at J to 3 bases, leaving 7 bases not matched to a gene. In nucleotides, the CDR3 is TGCAGCGTTGAGCCTGAAGGGACAGGGGAAGAGACCCAGTACTTC. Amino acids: CSVEPEGTGEETQYF.

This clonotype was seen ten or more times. Here the CDR3 reads CASSEGGNEQFF. DNA for the CDR3: TGTGCCAGCAGCGAAGGGGGCAATGAGCAGTTCTTC. This chain connects TRBV12-3 or TRBV12-4 to TRBJ2-1; D possibly corresponds to TRBD1 (6 bases). CDR3 length equals 12 residues. The V gene lost 6 bases and the J gene lost 6 bases, with 9 bases spanning the gap.